This T cell receptor (beta chain) was sequenced during a study of T cells and Merkel cell carcinoma outcomes. The repertoire was sequenced with immunoSEQ multiplex PCR; TCRdb's copy has only in-frame clones and lacks some. The data hold more than 1,500 clones, with roughly 90% observed a single time. V shed 1 base and J shed 4 bases, with 17 bases lying between them. The CDR3 length is 17 residues. From germline, CDR1 is MNHNS and CDR2 SASEGT. This clonotype was obtained from a human donor with Merkel cell carcinoma. What was sequenced was tumor tissue from Merkel cell carcinoma. The gene calls are TRBV6-1 and TRBJ1-3; TRBD1 might be the D (6 bases). The CDR3 DNA reads as TGTGCCAGCAGTGAAGGGGGGCTCGGGGGTTACGGAAACACCATATATTTT. This codes for CASSEGGLGGYGNTIYF.